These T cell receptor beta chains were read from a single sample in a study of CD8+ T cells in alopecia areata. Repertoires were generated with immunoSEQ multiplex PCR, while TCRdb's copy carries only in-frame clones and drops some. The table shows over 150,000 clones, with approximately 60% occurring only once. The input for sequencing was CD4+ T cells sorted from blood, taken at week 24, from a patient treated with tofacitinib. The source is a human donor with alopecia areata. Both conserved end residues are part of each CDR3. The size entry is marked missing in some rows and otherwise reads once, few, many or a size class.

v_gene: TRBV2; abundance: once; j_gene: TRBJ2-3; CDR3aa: CASRGLTDTQYF
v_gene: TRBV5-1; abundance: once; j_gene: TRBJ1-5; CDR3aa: CASSLGHGQPQHF
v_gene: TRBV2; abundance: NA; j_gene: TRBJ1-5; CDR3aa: CASSGRGAYQPQHF
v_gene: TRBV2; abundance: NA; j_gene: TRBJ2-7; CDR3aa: CASSKWDSPYEQYF
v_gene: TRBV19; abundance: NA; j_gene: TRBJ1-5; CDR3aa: CASSMGWNQPQHF
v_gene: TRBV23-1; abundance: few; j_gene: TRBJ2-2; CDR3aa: CASSQLQGWTGELFF
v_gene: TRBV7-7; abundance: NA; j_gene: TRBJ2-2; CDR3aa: CASRTGTANTGELFF
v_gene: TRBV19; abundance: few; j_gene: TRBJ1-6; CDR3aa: CASQNRGSNSPLHF
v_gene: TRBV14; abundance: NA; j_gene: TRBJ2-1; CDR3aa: CASSQVLRSSYNEQFF
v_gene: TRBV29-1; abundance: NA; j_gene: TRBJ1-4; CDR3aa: CSVEAGWSEKLFF
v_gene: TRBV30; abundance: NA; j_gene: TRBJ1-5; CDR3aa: CAWSYSNQPQHF
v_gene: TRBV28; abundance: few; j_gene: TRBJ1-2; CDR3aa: CASTPGQGGGYTF
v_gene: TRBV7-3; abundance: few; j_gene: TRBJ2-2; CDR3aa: CASSLNRDRGPGELFF
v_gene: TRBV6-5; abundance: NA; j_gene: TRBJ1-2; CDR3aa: CASSAGAQANYGYTF
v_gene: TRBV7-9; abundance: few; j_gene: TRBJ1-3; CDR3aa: CASSLGVGPGEAGNTIYF
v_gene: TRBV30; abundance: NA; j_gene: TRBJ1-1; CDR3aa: CAWSVLGGSEAFF
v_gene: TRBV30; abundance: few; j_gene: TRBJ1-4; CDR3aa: CAWSAKTGEKLFF
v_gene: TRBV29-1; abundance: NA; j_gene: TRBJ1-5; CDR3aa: CSVTGDPNQPQHF
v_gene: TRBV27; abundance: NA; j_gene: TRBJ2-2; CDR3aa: CASGGQAGELFF
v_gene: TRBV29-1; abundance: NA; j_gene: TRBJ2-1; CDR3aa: CSVEGGPFYNEQFF
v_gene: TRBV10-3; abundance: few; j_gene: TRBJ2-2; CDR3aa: CAISPPVPGTGELFF
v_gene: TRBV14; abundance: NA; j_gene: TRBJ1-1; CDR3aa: CASSQGGQGANTEAFF
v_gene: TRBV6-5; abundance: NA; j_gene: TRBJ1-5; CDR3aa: CASSYVPNQPQHF
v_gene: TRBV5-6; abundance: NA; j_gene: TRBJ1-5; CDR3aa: CASSTAQLRQHF
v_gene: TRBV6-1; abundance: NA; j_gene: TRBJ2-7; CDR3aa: CASSSGRGGLYEQYF
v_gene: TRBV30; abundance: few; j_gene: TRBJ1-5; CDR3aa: CAWSGRANQPQHF
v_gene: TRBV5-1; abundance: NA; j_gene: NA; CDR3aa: CASSWGGTVYEQYF
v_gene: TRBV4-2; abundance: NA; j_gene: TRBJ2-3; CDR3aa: CASSQAPSGGQAGRTDTQYF
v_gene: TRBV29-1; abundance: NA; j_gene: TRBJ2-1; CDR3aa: CSDLAGGKFDEQFF
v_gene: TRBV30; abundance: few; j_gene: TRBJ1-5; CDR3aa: CAWSLSDRVRNQPQHF
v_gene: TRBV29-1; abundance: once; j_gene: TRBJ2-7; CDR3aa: CSVDAGTSYEQYF
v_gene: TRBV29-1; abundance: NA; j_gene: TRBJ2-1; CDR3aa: CSVKSGNEQFF
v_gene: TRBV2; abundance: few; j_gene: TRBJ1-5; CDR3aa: CASCRGRNNQPQHF
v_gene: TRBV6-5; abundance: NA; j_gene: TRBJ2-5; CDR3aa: CASSPRDSETQYF
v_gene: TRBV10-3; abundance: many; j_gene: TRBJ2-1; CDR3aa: CATTGDLGGTNNEQFF
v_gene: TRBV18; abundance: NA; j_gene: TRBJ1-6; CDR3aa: CASSPRLETGRNSPLHF
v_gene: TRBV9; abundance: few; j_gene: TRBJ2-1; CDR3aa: CASSVVGGGATNEQFF
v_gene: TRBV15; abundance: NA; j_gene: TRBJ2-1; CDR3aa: CATSTRFEQFF
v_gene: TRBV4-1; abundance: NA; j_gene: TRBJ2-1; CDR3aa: CASSQGVGGLHEQFF
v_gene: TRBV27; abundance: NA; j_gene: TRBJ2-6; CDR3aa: CASSLTGIGANVLTF
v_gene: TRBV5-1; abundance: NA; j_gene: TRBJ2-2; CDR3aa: CASSAQPGTGDTGELFF
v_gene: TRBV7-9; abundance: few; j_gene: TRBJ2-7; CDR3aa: CASSFQGAHEQYF
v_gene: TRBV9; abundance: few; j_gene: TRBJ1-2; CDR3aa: CASSLEGSGYGYTF
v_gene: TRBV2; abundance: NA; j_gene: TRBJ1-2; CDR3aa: CASTEQGDGYTF
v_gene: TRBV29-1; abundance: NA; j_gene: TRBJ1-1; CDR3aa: CSVEGLQGHTEAFF
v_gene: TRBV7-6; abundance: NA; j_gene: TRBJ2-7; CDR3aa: CASSLGAVPYEQYF
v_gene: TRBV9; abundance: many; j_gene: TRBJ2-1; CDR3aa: CASSAGGNYNEQFF
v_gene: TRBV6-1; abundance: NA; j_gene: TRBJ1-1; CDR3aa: CASSERGAETEAFF
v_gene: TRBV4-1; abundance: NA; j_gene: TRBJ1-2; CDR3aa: CASSLLSGDRENYGYTF
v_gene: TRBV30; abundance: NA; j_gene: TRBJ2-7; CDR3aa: CAWTRTSLHFEQYF